This T cell receptor beta chain was sequenced for a study of tumor and adjacent non-tumor tissue in lung cancer. The template was RNA from unsorted bulk tissue. From germline, CDR1 is ENHRY and CDR2 SYGVKD. The CDR3 has 15 amino acids. Comments on this clonotype: One end of the junction varies from germline; a read error may be responsible.

Three rounds of nested PCR, following a modified ARM-PCR protocol, produced the TCRbeta library. MiXCR, run by TCRdb on the multiplex PCR reads, gives a single entry per CDR3 protein. There are about 82,000 distinct CDR3 sequences in the sample; 60% to 80% occur only once, and 12% lies in the top ten. The chain employs TRBV10-3 and TRBJ2-6, with a tentative D call TRBD1 (5 bases). The specimen was lung tumor tissue. The receptor was isolated from a woman aged 50 to 60 with non-small cell lung cancer. The CDR3 protein is CAICESDNGANVLTF. The CDR3 coding sequence is TGTGCCATCTGTGAGTCGGACAATGGGGCCAACGTCCTGACTTTC.